Listed here are 21 T cell receptor beta chains from one sample, sequenced in a study of regulatory T cells in long-lasting Graves disease. Time point described: newly diagnosed GD, antithyroid drugs for less than 3 months. The TCR library used RNA extracted from PBMCs. Arm-PCR of CDR3 regions and iRepertoire HTBI primers were the basis on which TCR beta libraries were built. TCRdb independently ran MiXCR on the multiplex PCR reads; one entry per CDR3 protein. This table holds about 530,000 distinct CDR3 sequences, around 15% found once. This sample was also put to use in a study of T cells in Graves' hyperthyroidism and ophthalmopathy.

The sequencing used peripheral blood mononuclear cells (PBMCs), collected at new diagnosis, from a patient treated with antithyroid drugs. These receptors came from a woman aged 40-65 years with Graves disease.

This chain connects TRBV9 to TRBJ2-3; 7 bases agree with TRBD1. Germline values: CDR1 SGDLS, CDR2 YYNGEE. The CDR3 runs 14 residues. After removal of 4 bases from V and 6 bases from J, the junction contained 8 bases not matched to a gene. The CDR3 sequence is CASSFGQVMDTQYF. CDR3 nucleotides: TGTGCCAGCAGCTTCGGACAGGTAATGGATACGCAGTATTTT.

With regard to this clonotype: This may be a read error: a much more frequent sequence differs by one nucleotide. This chain uses TRBV5-1 with TRBJ2-7; D is ambiguous. There are 13 residues in the CDR3. The germline gives CDR1 SGHRS, CDR2 YFSETQ. CDR3 protein: CASNLGFPREQYF. In DNA, the CDR3 is TGCGCCAGCAACTTGGGGTTCCCACGCGAGCAGTACTTC.

This clonotype was counted many times. This chain links TRBV14 with TRBJ1-2, with no clear D. Germline V gene data show CDR1 as SGHDN and CDR2 as FVKESK. This CDR3 has 15 residues. The germline V and J ends were trimmed by 0 bases and 1 base, with 9 bases remaining between them. For the CDR3, the DNA is TGTGCCAGCAGCCAAGATGCACAGCTTAACTATGGCTACACCTTC. Its translation: CASSQDAQLNYGYTF.

This clonotype has just a few counts. V gene TRBV3-1 combines with J gene TRBJ1-1; 7 nucleotides match TRBD1. Germline trimming cut 4 bases from V and 4 bases from J; bases unmatched to any gene: 6. Germline V gene lookup returns CDR1 LGHDT and CDR2 YNNKEL (reference sequence). This CDR3 region has 14 residues. This CDR3 is CASSLQGDATEAFF. DNA for the CDR3: TGTGCCAGCAGCCTTCAGGGGGATGCCACTGAAGCTTTCTTT.

The chain employs TRBV19 and TRBJ1-1; D is ambiguous. Germline-derived CDR1 and CDR2 are LNHDA and SQIVND (reference sequence). The CDR3 length is 14 residues. Trimming took 5 bases from V and 3 from J, leaving 13 bases between them. CDR3 amino acids: CASSPLRGYTEAFF. The CDR3 coding sequence is TGTGCCAGTAGTCCTCTTCGGGGTTACACTGAAGCTTTCTTT.

This clonotype has at least ten counts. The chain joins TRBV12-3 or TRBV12-4 to TRBJ2-1, with TRBD1 as a possible D gene (5 bases). The CDR3 is made up of 15 amino acids. Trimming stripped 3 bases from V and 0 bases from J, with 9 bases between. The CDR3 reads CASSFQGSSYNEQFF. CDR3 sequence (DNA): TGTGCCAGCAGTTTTCAGGGCAGCTCCTACAATGAGCAGTTCTTC.

This clonotype occurred many times. CDR3 amino acids: CASSQVLRNTIYF. CDR3 sequence (DNA): TGTGCCAGCAGCCAAGTTCTGCGAAACACCATATATTTT. This rearrangement joins TRBV3-1 to TRBJ1-3; D gene ambiguous. V dropped 1 base and J dropped 5 bases, with 6 bases sitting between them. Germline V gene sequence: CDR1 LGHDT, CDR2 YNNKEL (reference sequence). This CDR3 is 13 amino acids long.

Comment on this clonotype: The junction departs from the called germline gene at one end, perhaps through a read error. The CDR3 DNA is TGCAGTGCTAGTTTCCCCGGCCGCCACAATGAGCAGCTCTTC. It is translated as CSASFPGRHNEQLF. J is TRBJ2-1 and V is TRBV20-1; D is unclear. CDR3 length equals 14 residues. Germline V lookup: CDR1 DFQATT, CDR2 SNEGSKA (reference sequence).

Ten or more counts support this clonotype. The chain combines TRBV20-1 with TRBJ1-1, with D maybe TRBD1 (5 bases). This CDR3 has 16 residues. The V end was cut by 0 bases, the J end by 0 bases, with 14 bases between. Germline values: CDR1 DFQATT, CDR2 SNEGSKA (reference sequence). Here the CDR3 reads CSARDVEGRVNTEAFF. DNA of the CDR3: TGCAGTGCTAGAGATGTGGAGGGGCGGGTGAACACTGAAGCTTTCTTT.

This clonotype appeared a few times. The chain carries TRBV3-1 and TRBJ1-1; the D is unclear. The germline V gene encodes CDR1 LGHDT and CDR2 YNNKEL (reference sequence). The CDR3 is 13 amino acids. V was shortened by 0 bases and J by 6 bases, with 8 bases between the two germline ends. The CDR3 loop is CASSQERRSEAFF. The CDR3 nucleotides read TGTGCCAGCAGCCAAGAACGTAGGTCTGAAGCTTTCTTT.

The rearrangement links TRBV3-1 to TRBJ1-3; a possible D gene is TRBD1 (5 bases). V was cut by 1 base and J by 5 bases, with 9 bases left in between. Per germline, CDR1 LGHDT and CDR2 YNNKEL (reference sequence). This CDR3 region has 14 residues. The CDR3 reads CASSQGAGRNTIYF. The CDR3 bases are TGTGCCAGCAGCCAAGGAGCGGGGCGAAACACCATATATTTT.

This clonotype turned up a few times. V and J are TRBV20-1 and TRBJ1-5, with TRBD1 identical over 7 bases. The junction had 2 bases not matched to a gene; V was cut back by 1 base and J by 5 bases. The CDR3 is 13 residues long. The V gene's germline CDR1 is DFQATT and CDR2 SNEGSKA (reference sequence). In DNA, the CDR3 is TGCAGTGCTAGAGCAGGGGGAGATCAGCCCCAGCATTTT. It specifies CSARAGGDQPQHF.

The V gene is TRBV6-2 or TRBV6-3, the J gene TRBJ2-3; 10 bases are a match to TRBD1. The V gene's germline CDR1 is MNHEY and CDR2 SVGEGT. The length of the CDR3 is 17 residues. The ends lost 4 bases at V and 1 base at J; junction bases unmatched: 8. CDR3 loop: CASSSFSGTGGTDTQYF. Written as DNA, the CDR3 is TGTGCCAGCAGTTCCTTCTCAGGGACAGGGGGCACAGATACGCAGTATTTT.

The chain couples TRBV7-9 to TRBJ1-1; 10 bases agree with TRBD1. V lost 6 bases and J lost 1; bases outside the gene matches: 8. Germline V gene sequence: CDR1 SEHNR, CDR2 FQNEAQ (reference sequence). The CDR3 runs to 16 residues. CDR3 DNA: TGTGCCAGCAGTCAGGACAGGGGGGGGACGAACACTGAAGCTTTCTTT. It yields the protein CASSQDRGGTNTEAFF.

This clonotype has at least ten counts. CDR3 loop: CASGLFGGATEAFF. CDR3 bases: TGTGCTAGTGGTTTGTTTGGAGGGGCCACTGAAGCTTTCTTT. V usage is TRBV12-5 and J usage is TRBJ1-1; possible D gene TRBD1, 5 bases. CDR1 is LGHNT, CDR2 FRNRAP, per germline. CDR3 size: 14 residues. V was clipped by 2 bases and J by 4 bases, with 11 bases between them.

This clonotype has just a few counts. The chain links TRBV3-1 to TRBJ2-5, with D possibly being TRBD2 (6 bases). Germline CDR1 LGHDT, CDR2 YNNKEL (reference sequence). This CDR3 spans 15 amino acids. The ends were cut back, 0 bases at V and 5 bases at J, with 13 bases in the middle. The CDR3 DNA sequence: TGTGCCAGCAGCCAAGAACGGGGGAAGAGGGAGACCCAGTACTTC. Protein sequence: CASSQERGKRETQYF.

In this sample, this clonotype turned up many times. The chain has TRBV29-1 and TRBJ2-7; 9 nucleotides match TRBD1. Germline assignment: CDR1 SQVTM and CDR2 ANQGSEA. CDR3 length: 12 residues. V shed 5 bases, J shed 3 bases, and the junction held 2 bases outside the gene matches. The CDR3 nucleotides are TGCAGCGTTCCGGGACAGGGCTACGAGCAGTACTTC. It yields the protein CSVPGQGYEQYF.

The V gene is TRBV11-3, the J gene TRBJ1-2, with TRBD1 matching over 9 bases. After removal of 5 bases from V and 6 bases from J, the junction contained 10 bases not matched to a gene. Germline lookup yields CDR1 SGHNT and CDR2 YENEEA. This CDR3 spans 15 amino acids. Written as DNA, the CDR3 is TGTGCCAGCAGCCCCTTGGGACAGGGAACTAATGGCTACACCTTC. It encodes CASSPLGQGTNGYTF.

The chain couples TRBV6-1 to TRBJ1-5; a weak D match, TRBD1 (5 bases). The CDR3 is 15 amino acids. Germline CDR1 reads MNHNS; CDR2 reads SASEGT. Trimming took 10 bases from V and 2 from J, leaving 18 bases between them. The chain's CDR3 is CATMDTRVGNQPQHF. The CDR3 DNA follows: TGTGCCACCATGGACACCCGCGTTGGCAATCAGCCCCAGCATTTT.

This clonotype was recorded many times. The rearrangement links TRBV13 to TRBJ2-2, with TRBD2 matching 12 bases. The CDR3 covers 16 residues. CDR1 and CDR2 from the germline V gene are PRHDT and FYEKMQ (reference sequence). V trimming: 5 bases; J trimming: 3 bases; junction bases outside the gene matches: 4. CDR3 coding DNA: TGTGCCAGCAGCAGCCGGACTAGCGGGGACACCGGGGAGCTGTTTTTT. Protein product: CASSSRTSGDTGELFF.

J is TRBJ1-5 and V is TRBV7-8; the D gene is possibly TRBD1 (6 bases). The CDR3 consists of 17 residues. The V gene's germline CDR1 is SGHVS and CDR2 FQNEAQ. V was pared by 1 base and J by 5 bases, with 18 bases between. The chain's CDR3 is CASSLGGGRGADQPQHF. CDR3 DNA: TGTGCCAGCAGCTTAGGAGGGGGGCGGGGGGCCGATCAGCCCCAGCATTTT.